This T cell receptor (beta chain) was retrieved from a study of shared clonotypes between healthy human individuals. Study overall: The study used three CD4 naive, three CD4 memory, two CD8 naive and one CD8 memory plate per donor.

Naive CD8 cells lacked CD45RO, underwent positive selection for CCR7 and left out terminally differentiated effector memory CD45RA+ cells. Overall study findings and caveats: Shared clonotypes: about 5.3% naive CD4, 3% to 3.5% naive CD8, over 2% memory CD4, under 0.5% memory CD8. The study sampled only blood, and tissue repertoires likely differ.

Note on this clone: The target antigen is unknown. At the DNA level, this CDR3 is encoded by other sequences in the same sample as well.

Libraries were prepared by immunoSEQ multiplex PCR; TCRdb keeps only in-frame clonotypes and omits some of them. Of roughly 2,000,000 clones in the sample, around 95% were seen once. The sequence came from a young man in good health. Some clones in this sample may be carry-over from other donors' samples. The sequenced sample consisted of naive CD8+ T cells from PBMCs.

Here the CDR3 DNA reads TGTGCCAGCAGCGTAGGAGCCGCAGATACGCAGTATTTT. This sequence encodes CASSVGAADTQYF. The chain uses TRBV9 and TRBJ2-3; D is unresolved. Trimming took off 0 bases at V and 4 bases at J, with 6 bases between the two ends. There are 13 residues in the CDR3. Germline loops: CDR1 SGDLS, CDR2 YYNGEE.